This TCR beta chain was profiled in a study of T cell repertoires in cytomegalovirus infection. Regarding the study as a whole: Summed frequency of shared TCR beta families picked out CMV carriers who also had the relevant HLA.

This clonotype was observed at least ten times. Its antigen is unidentified. TCRdb reprocessed the reads via MiXCR and lists one record per CDR3 protein. The sample holds fewer than 900,000 distinct CDR3 sequences, about 28% seen once. The CDR3 runs to 16 residues. Trimming removed 1 base from V and 1 base from J, with 12 bases in between. Per germline, CDR1 SGHVS and CDR2 FNYEAQ. The chain carries TRBV7-6 and TRBJ2-3; D gene ambiguous. This sequence was found in a human donor in good health (CMV status not recorded). Some clones in this sample may be carry-over from other donors' samples. This material consisted of cultured CD8+ T cells from PBMCs, taken from culture after CMV antigen stimulation. The CDR3: CASSLGTSHGTDTQYF. CDR3 nucleotide sequence: TGTGCCAGCAGCTTAGGTACCTCACACGGCACAGATACGCAGTATTTT.